This T cell receptor (beta chain) was sequenced in a study of cytomegalovirus exposure and HLA in healthy donors. Points from the study as a whole: The availability of immune exposure information extended only to CMV serostatus. Per a prior analysis, the majority of TCR beta V segments were productive roughly 87% or roughly 30% of the time.

Losses at the gene ends were 5 bases for V and 3 bases for J; bases not matched to a gene: 3. Germline assignment: CDR1 SQVTM and CDR2 ANQGSEA. The CDR3 contains 13 residues. 13 Jbeta primers and 60 Vbeta primers were used for the PCR. Profiled with immunoSEQ multiplex PCR; TCRdb holds only in-frame clones, not every one. This sample has over 85,000 clones, with 55% to 80% found just once. There are a few counts of this clone. What it binds is not known. This chain joins TRBV29-1 and TRBJ2-2; 7 bases match TRBD1. The receptor was isolated from a female donor in good health and CMV-seronegative. The sequenced sample was PBMCs. In DNA form, the CDR3 reads TGCAGCGTTTTGGGACAGTACACCGGGGAGCTGTTTTTT. Translated, it gives CSVLGQYTGELFF.